This entry lists 16 T cell receptor beta chains sequenced from one sample in a study of cytomegalovirus exposure and HLA in healthy donors. Sequenced by immunoSEQ multiplex PCR; TCRdb stores in-frame clones only, minus some. This sample has 120,000 or so clones, with roughly 82% found just once. Sequences were obtained from PBMCs. All receptors derive from a man between 18 and 29 years old in good health and CMV-seronegative.

V gene TRBV6-1 combines with J gene TRBJ2-7, with TRBD1 as a possible D gene (5 bases). The V gene lost 4 bases and the J gene lost 6 bases, with 13 bases spanning the gap. Per the germline V gene, CDR1 is MNHNS and CDR2 is SASEGT. The CDR3 covers 13 residues. The CDR3 DNA follows: TGTGCCAGCAGTGCATCAGGGTATGGCGAGCAGTACTTC. This translates into CASSASGYGEQYF.

This clone was observed a few times. The chain employs TRBV7-9 and TRBJ1-1, with 9 bases lining up with TRBD1. Losses at the gene ends were 5 bases for V and 11 bases for J; bases not matched to a gene: 15. This CDR3 has 15 residues. Per the germline V gene, CDR1 is SEHNR and CDR2 is FQNEAQ (reference sequence). The CDR3 loop is CASSPRTGDRRGAFF. The CDR3 DNA sequence: TGTGCCAGCAGCCCGCGGACAGGGGACCGGCGAGGGGCTTTCTTT.

This clone is a singleton in its sample. The chain uses TRBV19 and TRBJ2-5, with 13 bases that match TRBD2. This CDR3 region has 16 residues. Germline V lookup: CDR1 LNHDA, CDR2 SQIVND (reference sequence). V lost 5 bases to trimming and J lost 7 bases; unmatched junction nucleotides: 10. CDR3 DNA sequence: TGTGCCAGTAGTCAGGGGACTAGCGGGACCTTAGGGACCCAGTACTTC. Protein sequence: CASSQGTSGTLGTQYF.

CDR3 DNA sequence: TGTGCCTGGAGTGAACAGGGCGACTATGGCTACACCTTC. Its translation: CAWSEQGDYGYTF. The chain carries TRBV30 and TRBJ1-2; the D gene is possibly TRBD1 (6 bases). The germline V gene encodes CDR1 GTSNPN and CDR2 SVGIG (reference sequence). V was cut by 1 base and J by 3 bases, with 9 bases left in between. The CDR3 runs to 13 residues.

This clone was recorded once. The chain joins TRBV9 to TRBJ2-1; 8 nucleotides match TRBD2. V lost 4 bases, J lost 6 bases, and 6 bases stayed unmatched. The CDR3 totals 14 residues. Looked up from germline, CDR1 is SGDLS and CDR2 is YYNGEE. The CDR3 bases are TGTGCCAGCAGCAGGGCTAGCGGGTTCAATGAGCAGTTCTTC. This encodes CASSRASGFNEQFF.

This clone was observed a handful of times. This chain joins TRBV7-2 and TRBJ2-7; possible D gene TRBD1, 6 bases. The germline V and J ends were trimmed by 3 bases and 6 bases, with 15 bases remaining between them. The CDR3 runs 14 residues. Looked up from germline, CDR1 is SGHTA and CDR2 is FQGNSA. The CDR3 loop reads CASSLSTGKGEQYF. The CDR3 DNA is TGTGCCAGCAGCTTGTCCACAGGGAAGGGCGAGCAGTACTTC.

This clone was seen only a few times. Other DNA sequences from this sample encode an identical CDR3 as well. The J gene is TRBJ2-6, the V gene TRBV6-5; D is unclear. The CDR3 length is 16 residues. CDR1 is MNHEY, CDR2 SVGAGI, per germline. V lost 0 bases and J 1 base, leaving 7 bases between the germline ends. This CDR3 reads CASSYSVGSGANVLTF. CDR3 sequence (DNA): TGTGCCAGCAGTTACTCGGTCGGTTCTGGGGCCAACGTCCTGACTTTC.

The genes are TRBV7-9 and TRBJ1-1; maybe TRBD1 (6 bases). This CDR3 comprises 12 residues. Germline CDR1 is SEHNR and CDR2 is FQNEAQ (reference sequence). The V and J ends lost 4 bases and 8 bases respectively, with 11 bases between them. The CDR3 sequence is CASSWGQREAFF. CDR3 bases: TGTGCCAGCAGCTGGGGGCAGAGGGAAGCTTTCTTT.

The table lists this clone with a count of one. CDR3 sequence reads: CASSQDRGAQSSYNEQFF. The CDR3 bases are TGCGCCAGCAGCCAAGATCGGGGGGCTCAGAGCTCCTACAATGAGCAGTTCTTC. The chain links TRBV4-1 to TRBJ2-1, with D perhaps TRBD2 (7 bases). This CDR3 has 18 amino acids. V was pared by 0 bases and J by 0 bases, with 15 bases between. The germline CDR1 and CDR2 sequences are MGHRA and YSYEKL.

The chain employs TRBV7-9 and TRBJ2-3; 10 bases are shared with TRBD2. Trimming removed 5 bases from V and 4 bases from J; junction bases left unmatched: 9. Germline CDR1 and CDR2: SEHNR and FQNEAQ (reference sequence). The CDR3 is 16 residues long. CDR3 sequence reads: CASSPPLAGRADTQYF. The CDR3 DNA follows: TGTGCCAGCAGCCCCCCACTAGCGGGGAGGGCAGATACGCAGTATTTT.

The chain links TRBV6-1 to TRBJ2-5, with 7 bases identical to TRBD1. The CDR3 runs 15 residues. With 0 bases clipped from V and 3 bases from J, the junction kept 4 bases outside the gene matches. Germline-derived CDR1 and CDR2 are MNHNS and SASEGT. The CDR3 sequence is CASSEAGQIKETQYF. As DNA, the CDR3 is TGTGCCAGCAGTGAAGCGGGACAGATTAAAGAGACCCAGTACTTC.

This clone was counted once. The V gene is TRBV6-1, the J gene TRBJ1-3; the D gene is possibly TRBD1 (6 bases). Trimming took off 0 bases at V and 0 bases at J, with 9 bases between the two ends. This CDR3 contains 16 residues. CDR1 is MNHNS and CDR2 is SASEGT in the germline V gene. The DNA for the CDR3 is TGTGCCAGCAGTGAAGCGCCGGACAGCTCTGGAAACACCATATATTTT. It translates to CASSEAPDSSGNTIYF.

This clone was found a few times. The chain carries TRBV30 and TRBJ1-2; D may be TRBD1 (6 bases). The V gene's germline CDR1 is GTSNPN and CDR2 SVGIG (reference sequence). V was trimmed by 0 bases and J by 7 bases, leaving 18 bases between them. The CDR3 totals 15 residues. DNA of the CDR3: TGTGCCTGGAGTGTACGGGGTGACAGGCCCCTTGGCTACACCTTC. Its protein product is CAWSVRGDRPLGYTF. Combining the CDR3 with reference TRBV30 and TRBJ1-2 gives the whole variable domain SQTIHQWPATLVQPVGSPLSLECTVEGTSNPNLYWYRQAAGRGLQLLFYSVGIGQISSEVPQNLSASRPQDRQFILSSKKLLLSDSGFYLCAWSVRGDRPLGYTFGSGTRLTVV.

V is TRBV5-6 and J is TRBJ1-4, with TRBD1 identical over 8 bases. The CDR3 spans 15 residues. CDR1 is SGHDT and CDR2 is YYEEEE in the germline V gene. The trim removed 4 bases at V and 2 bases at J, leaving 4 bases unmatched. The DNA for the CDR3 is TGTGCCAGCAGCGGGACAGGAGCTACTAATGAAAAACTGTTTTTT. Translation gives CASSGTGATNEKLFF.

The genes are TRBV19 and TRBJ2-1, with D maybe TRBD2 (5 bases). Germline V gene sequence: CDR1 LNHDA, CDR2 SQIVND (reference sequence). The CDR3 has 15 residues. V shed 3 bases and J shed 6 bases, with 15 bases lying between them. This CDR3 reads CASSMSAPSSNEQFF. The CDR3 nucleotides are TGTGCCAGTAGTATGTCGGCGCCTAGCAGCAATGAGCAGTTCTTC.

The chain combines TRBV5-1 with TRBJ2-1, with 12 bases matching TRBD2. Germline CDR1 and CDR2: SGHRS and YFSETQ. V lost 4 bases to trimming and J lost 6 bases; unmatched junction nucleotides: 5. The CDR3 covers 15 residues. For the CDR3, the DNA is TGCGCCAGCAGCGTGACTAGCGGGAGCTTCAATGAGCAGTTCTTC. Its translation is CASSVTSGSFNEQFF.